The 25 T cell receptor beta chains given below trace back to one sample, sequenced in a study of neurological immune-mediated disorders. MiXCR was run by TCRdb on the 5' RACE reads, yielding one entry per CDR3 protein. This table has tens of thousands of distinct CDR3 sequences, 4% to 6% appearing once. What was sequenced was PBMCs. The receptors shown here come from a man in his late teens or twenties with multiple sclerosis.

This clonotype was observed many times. CDR3 nucleotide sequence: TGTGCCAGCAGCCAAGAGGGGAGGTCGGACTATGGCTACACCTTC. It is translated as CASSQEGRSDYGYTF. The rearrangement uses TRBV4-2 and TRBJ1-2; no reliable D call. The CDR3 sequence is 15 residues long. V lost 0 bases to trimming and J lost 3 bases, with 11 bases between them. From germline, CDR1 is LGHNA and CDR2 YNFKEQ.

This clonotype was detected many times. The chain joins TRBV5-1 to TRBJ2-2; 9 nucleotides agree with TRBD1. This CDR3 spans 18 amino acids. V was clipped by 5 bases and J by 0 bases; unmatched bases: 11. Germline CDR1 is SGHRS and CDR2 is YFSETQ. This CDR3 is CASRSGTGIWSNTGELFF. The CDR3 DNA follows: TGCGCCAGCAGATCCGGGACAGGGATTTGGTCGAACACCGGGGAGCTGTTTTTT.

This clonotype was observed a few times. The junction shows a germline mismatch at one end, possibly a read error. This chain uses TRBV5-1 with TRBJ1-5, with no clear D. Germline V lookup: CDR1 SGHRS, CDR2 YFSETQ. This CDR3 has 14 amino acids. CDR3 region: CASSLAIGGQPQNF. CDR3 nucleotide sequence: TGCGCCAGCAGCTTGGCCATAGGCGGGCAGCCCCAGAATTTT.

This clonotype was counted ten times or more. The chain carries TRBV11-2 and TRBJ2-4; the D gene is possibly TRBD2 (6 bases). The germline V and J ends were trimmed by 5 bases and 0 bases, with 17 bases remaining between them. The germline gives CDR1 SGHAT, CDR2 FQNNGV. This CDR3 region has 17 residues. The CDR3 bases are TGTGCCAGCAGCACCCCATCGGGGGTTTCAGCCAAAAACATTCAGTACTTC. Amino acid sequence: CASSTPSGVSAKNIQYF.

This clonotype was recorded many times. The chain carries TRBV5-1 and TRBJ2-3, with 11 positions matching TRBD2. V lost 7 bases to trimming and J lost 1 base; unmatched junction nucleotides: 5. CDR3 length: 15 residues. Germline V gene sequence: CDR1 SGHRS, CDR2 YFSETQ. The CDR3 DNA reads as TGCGCCAGCGGCTCGACTAGCGGGGGCACAGATACGCAGTATTTT. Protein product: CASGSTSGGTDTQYF.

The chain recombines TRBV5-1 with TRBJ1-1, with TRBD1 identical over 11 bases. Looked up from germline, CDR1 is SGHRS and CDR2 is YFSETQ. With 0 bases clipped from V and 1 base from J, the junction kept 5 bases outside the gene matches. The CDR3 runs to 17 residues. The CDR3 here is CASSLGTGGTKNTEAFF. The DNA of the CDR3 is TGCGCCAGCAGCTTGGGGACAGGGGGCACGAAGAACACTGAAGCTTTCTTT.

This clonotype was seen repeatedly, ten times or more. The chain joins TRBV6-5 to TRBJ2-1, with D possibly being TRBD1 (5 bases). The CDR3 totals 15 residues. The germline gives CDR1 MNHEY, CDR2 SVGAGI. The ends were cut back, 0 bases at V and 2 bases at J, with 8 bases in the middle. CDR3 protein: CASSYSQGTYNEQFF. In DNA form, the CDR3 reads TGTGCCAGCAGTTACTCGCAGGGTACCTACAATGAGCAGTTCTTC.

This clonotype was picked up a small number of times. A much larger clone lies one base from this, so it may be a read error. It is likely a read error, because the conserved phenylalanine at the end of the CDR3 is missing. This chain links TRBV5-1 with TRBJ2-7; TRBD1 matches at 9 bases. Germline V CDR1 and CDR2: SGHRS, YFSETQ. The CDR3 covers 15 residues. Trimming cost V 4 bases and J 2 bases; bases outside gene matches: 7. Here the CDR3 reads CASSPGQGSPYEQYY. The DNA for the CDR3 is TGCGCCAGCAGCCCGGGACAGGGATCACCCTACGAGCAGTACTAC.

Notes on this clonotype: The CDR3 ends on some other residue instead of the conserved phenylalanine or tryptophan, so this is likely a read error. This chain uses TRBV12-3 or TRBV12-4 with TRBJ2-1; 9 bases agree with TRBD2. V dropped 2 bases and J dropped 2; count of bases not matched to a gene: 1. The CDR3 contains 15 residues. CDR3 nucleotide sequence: TGTGCCAGCAGTTTATCTAGCGGGACCTACAATGAGCAGTTCAAC. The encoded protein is CASSLSSGTYNEQFN.

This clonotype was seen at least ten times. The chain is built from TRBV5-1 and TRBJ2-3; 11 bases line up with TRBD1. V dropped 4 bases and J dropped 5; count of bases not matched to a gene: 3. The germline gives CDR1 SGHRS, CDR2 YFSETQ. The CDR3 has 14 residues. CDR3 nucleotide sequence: TGCGCCAGCAGCCCGGGACAGGGGGGAGATACGCAGTATTTT. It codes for CASSPGQGGDTQYF.

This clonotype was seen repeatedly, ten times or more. The chain's CDR3 is CASSLDRGTDTQYF. The CDR3 DNA sequence: TGTGCCAGCAGCTTGGATCGGGGGACAGATACGCAGTATTTT. The chain uses TRBV5-5 and TRBJ2-3; D is possibly TRBD2 (6 bases). The length of the CDR3 is 14 residues. Germline lookup yields CDR1 SGHKS and CDR2 YYEKEE (reference sequence). V was pared by 0 bases and J by 3 bases, with 8 bases between.

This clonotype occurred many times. For the CDR3, the DNA is TGCGCCAGCAGCCGTGTTGGGCAGTACTTC. Its translation: CASSRVGQYF. This sequence joins TRBV5-1 and TRBJ2-7, with D uncertain. Between the trimmed V and J ends, which lost 4 bases and 9 bases, there was a span of 8 bases. The germline CDR1 and CDR2 sequences are SGHRS and YFSETQ. This CDR3 has 10 residues.

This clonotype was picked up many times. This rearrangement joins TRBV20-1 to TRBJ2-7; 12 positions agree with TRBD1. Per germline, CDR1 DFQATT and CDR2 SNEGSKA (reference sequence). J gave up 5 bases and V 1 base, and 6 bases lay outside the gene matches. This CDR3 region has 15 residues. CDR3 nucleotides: TGCAGTGCTAGAGGACTCGGGACAGGGGGCGACGAGCAGTACTTC. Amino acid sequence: CSARGLGTGGDEQYF.

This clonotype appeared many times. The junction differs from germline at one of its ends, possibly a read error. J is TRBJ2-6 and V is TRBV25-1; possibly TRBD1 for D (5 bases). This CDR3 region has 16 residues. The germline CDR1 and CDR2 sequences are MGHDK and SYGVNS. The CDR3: CASSPRAASGAKVLTF. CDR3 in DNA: TGTGCCAGCAGTCCTCGGGCAGCCTCTGGGGCCAAAGTCCTGACTTTC.

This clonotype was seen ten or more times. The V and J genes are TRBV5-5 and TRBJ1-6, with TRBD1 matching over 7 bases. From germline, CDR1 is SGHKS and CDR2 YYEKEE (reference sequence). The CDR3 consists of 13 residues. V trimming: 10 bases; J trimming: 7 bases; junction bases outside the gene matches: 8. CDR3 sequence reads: CAFQTGPNSPLHF. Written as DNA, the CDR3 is TGTGCCTTCCAGACAGGGCCCAATTCACCCCTCCACTTT.

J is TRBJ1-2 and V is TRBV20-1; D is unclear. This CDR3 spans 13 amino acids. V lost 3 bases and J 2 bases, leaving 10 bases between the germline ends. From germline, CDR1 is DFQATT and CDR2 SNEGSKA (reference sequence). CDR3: CSAREEPNYGYTF. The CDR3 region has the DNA TGCAGTGCTAGGGAGGAGCCAAACTATGGCTACACCTTC.

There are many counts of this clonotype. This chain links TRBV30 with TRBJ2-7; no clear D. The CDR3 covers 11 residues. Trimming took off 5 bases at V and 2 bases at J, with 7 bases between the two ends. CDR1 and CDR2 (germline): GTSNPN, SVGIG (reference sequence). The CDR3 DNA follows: TGTGCCTGGGCTCAAGCCTACGAGCAGTACTTC. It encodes CAWAQAYEQYF.

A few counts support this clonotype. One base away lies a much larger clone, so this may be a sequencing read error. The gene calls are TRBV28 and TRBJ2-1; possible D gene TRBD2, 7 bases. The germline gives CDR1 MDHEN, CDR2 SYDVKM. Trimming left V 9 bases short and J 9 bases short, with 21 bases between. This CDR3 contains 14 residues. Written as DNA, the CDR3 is TGTGCCAGTGCTCCGGGAAAGGGGGGGGTTGAGCAGTTCTTC. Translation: CASAPGKGGVEQFF.

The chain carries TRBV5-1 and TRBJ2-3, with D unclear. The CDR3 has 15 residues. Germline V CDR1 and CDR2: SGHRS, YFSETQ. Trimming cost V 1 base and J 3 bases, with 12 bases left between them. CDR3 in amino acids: CASSLWGKGTDTQYF. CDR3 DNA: TGCGCCAGCAGCTTGTGGGGAAAGGGAACAGATACGCAGTATTTT. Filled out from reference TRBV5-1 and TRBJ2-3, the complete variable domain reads KAGVTQTPRYLIKTRGQQVTLSCSPISGHRSVSWYQQTPGQGLQFLFEYFSETQRNKGNFPGRFSGRQFSNSRSEMNVSTLELGDSALYLCASSLWGKGTDTQYFGPGTRLTVL.

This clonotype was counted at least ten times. CDR3 sequence reads: CASRGLVSYNEQFF. CDR3 sequence (DNA): TGTGCCAGCAGAGGACTAGTGTCCTACAATGAGCAGTTCTTC. The V gene is TRBV5-5, the J gene TRBJ2-1; 7 bases are shared with TRBD2. The V gene's germline CDR1 is SGHKS and CDR2 YYEKEE (reference sequence). After removal of 5 bases from V and 1 base from J, the junction contained 3 bases not matched to a gene. This CDR3 is built from 14 residues.

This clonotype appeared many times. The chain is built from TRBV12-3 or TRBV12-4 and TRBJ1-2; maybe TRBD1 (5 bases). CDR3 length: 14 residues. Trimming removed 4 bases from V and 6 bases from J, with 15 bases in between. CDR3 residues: CASSSEGAPNGYTF. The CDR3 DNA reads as TGTGCCAGCAGTTCGGAAGGGGCCCCCAATGGCTACACCTTC.

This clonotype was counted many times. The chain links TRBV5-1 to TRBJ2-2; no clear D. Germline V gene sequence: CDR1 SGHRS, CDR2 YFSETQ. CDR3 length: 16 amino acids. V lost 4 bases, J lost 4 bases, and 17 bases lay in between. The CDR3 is CASSAPVSGATGELFF. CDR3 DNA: TGCGCCAGCAGCGCCCCCGTGTCAGGAGCCACCGGGGAGCTGTTTTTT.

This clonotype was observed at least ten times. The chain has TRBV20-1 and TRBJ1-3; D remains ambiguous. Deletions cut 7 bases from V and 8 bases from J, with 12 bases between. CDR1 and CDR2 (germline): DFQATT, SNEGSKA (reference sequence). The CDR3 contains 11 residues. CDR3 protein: CSGTKDDTIYF. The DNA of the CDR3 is TGCAGTGGAACCAAGGACGACACCATATATTTT.

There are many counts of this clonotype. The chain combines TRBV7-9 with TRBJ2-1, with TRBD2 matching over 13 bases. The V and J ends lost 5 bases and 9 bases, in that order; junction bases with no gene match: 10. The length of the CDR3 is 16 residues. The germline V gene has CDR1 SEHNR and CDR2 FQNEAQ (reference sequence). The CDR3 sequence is CASSEYGLAGAGEQFF. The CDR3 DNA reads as TGTGCCAGCAGCGAATACGGACTAGCGGGAGCGGGTGAGCAGTTCTTC.

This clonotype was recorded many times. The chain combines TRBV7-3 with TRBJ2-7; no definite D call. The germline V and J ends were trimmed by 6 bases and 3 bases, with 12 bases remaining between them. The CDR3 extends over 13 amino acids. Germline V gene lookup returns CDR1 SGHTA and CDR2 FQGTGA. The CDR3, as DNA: TGTGCCAGCAGTGCCGATCGCGGCTACGAGCAGTACTTC. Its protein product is CASSADRGYEQYF.